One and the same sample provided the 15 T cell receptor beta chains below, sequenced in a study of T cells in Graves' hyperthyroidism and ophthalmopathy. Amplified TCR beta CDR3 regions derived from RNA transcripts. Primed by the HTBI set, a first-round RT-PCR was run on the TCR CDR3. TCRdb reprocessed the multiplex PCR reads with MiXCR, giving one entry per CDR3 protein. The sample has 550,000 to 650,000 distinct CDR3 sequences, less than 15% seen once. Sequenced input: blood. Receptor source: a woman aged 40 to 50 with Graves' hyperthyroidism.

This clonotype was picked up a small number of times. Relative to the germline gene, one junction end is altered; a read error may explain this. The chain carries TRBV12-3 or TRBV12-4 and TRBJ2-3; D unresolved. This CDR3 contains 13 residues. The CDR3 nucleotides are TGTACCAGCAGTCACCAGAGCACAGATACGCAGTATTTT. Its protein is CTSSHQSTDTQYF.

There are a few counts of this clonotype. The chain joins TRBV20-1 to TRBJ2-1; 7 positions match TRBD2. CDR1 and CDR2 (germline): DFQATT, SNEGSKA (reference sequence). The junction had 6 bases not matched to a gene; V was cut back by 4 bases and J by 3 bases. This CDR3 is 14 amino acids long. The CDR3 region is CSATSGGLYNEQFF. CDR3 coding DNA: TGCAGTGCTACTAGCGGAGGCCTCTACAATGAGCAGTTCTTC.

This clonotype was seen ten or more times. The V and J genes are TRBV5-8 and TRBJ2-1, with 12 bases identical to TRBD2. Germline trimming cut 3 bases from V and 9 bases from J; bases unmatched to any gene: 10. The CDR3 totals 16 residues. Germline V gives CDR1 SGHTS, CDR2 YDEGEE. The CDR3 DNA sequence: TGTGCCAGCAGCTCCTCGACTAGCGGGAGAAGGTTTGAGCAGTTCTTC. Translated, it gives CASSSSTSGRRFEQFF.

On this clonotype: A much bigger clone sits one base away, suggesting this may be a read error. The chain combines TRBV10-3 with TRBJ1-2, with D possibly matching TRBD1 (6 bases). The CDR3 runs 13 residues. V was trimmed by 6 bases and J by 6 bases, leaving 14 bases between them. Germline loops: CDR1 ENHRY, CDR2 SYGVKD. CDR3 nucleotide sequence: TGTGCCATCAGGGCAACAGGGATTAATGGCTACACCTTC. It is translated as CAIRATGINGYTF.

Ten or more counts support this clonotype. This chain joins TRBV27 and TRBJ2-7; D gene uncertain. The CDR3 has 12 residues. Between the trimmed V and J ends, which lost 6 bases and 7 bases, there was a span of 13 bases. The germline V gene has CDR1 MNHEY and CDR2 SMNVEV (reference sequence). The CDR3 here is CASSLSGLEQYF. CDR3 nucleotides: TGTGCCAGCAGCTTAAGTGGGTTGGAGCAGTACTTC.

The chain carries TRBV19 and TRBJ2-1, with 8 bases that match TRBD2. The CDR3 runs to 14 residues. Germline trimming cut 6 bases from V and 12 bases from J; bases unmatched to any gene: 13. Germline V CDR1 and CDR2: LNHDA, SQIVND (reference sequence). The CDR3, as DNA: TGTGCCAGTAGCCAAACCGGGGGGGCGGTGGTGCAGTTCTTC. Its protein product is CASSQTGGAVVQFF.

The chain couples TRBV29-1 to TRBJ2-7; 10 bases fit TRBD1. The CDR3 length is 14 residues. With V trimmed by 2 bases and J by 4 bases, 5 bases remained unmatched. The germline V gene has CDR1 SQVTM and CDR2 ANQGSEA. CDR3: CSVETGTGVYEQYF. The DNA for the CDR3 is TGCAGCGTTGAAACCGGGACAGGGGTATACGAGCAGTACTTC.

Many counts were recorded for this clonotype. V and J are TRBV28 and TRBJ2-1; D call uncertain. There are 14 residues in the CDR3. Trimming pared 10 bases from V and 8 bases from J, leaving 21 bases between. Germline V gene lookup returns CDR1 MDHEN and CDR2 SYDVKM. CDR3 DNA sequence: TGTGCCACCGGTACGTCAGGTGTGTCCTATGAGCAGTTCTTC. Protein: CATGTSGVSYEQFF.

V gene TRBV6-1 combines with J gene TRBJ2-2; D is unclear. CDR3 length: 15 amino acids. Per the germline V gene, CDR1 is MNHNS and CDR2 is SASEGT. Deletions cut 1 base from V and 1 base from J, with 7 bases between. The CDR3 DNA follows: TGTGCCAGCAGTGAAGGTTATCGGAACACCGGGGAGCTGTTTTTT. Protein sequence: CASSEGYRNTGELFF.

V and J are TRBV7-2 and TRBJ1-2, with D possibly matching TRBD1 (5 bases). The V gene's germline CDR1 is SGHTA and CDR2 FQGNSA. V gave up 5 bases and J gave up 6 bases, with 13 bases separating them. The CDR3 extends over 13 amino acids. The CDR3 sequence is CASSQGVRHGYTF. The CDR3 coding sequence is TGTGCCAGCAGCCAAGGGGTGAGGCATGGCTACACCTTC.

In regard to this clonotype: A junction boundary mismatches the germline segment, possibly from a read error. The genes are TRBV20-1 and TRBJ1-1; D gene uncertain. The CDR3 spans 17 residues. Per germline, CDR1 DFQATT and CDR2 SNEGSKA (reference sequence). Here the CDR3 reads CSARGKEPPGWNSEAFF. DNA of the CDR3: TGCAGTGCTAGAGGGAAGGAGCCCCCTGGATGGAACTCTGAAGCTTTCTTT.

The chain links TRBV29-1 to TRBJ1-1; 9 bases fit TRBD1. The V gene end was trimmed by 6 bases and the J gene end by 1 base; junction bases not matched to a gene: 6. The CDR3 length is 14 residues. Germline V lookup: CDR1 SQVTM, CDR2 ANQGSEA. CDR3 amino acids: CSVIRTGANTEAFF. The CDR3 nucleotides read TGCAGCGTCATTAGGACAGGGGCGAACACTGAAGCTTTCTTT. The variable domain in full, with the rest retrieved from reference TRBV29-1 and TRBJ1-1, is SAVISQKPSRDICQRGTSLTIQCQVDSQVTMMFWYRQQPGQSLTLIATANQGSEATYESGFVIDKFPISRPNLTFSTLTVSNMSPEDSSIYLCSVIRTGANTEAFFGQGTRLTVV.

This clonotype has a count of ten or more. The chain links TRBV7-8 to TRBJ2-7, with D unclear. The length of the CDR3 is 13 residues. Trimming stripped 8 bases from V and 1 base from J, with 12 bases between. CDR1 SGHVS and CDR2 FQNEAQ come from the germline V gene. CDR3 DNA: TGTGCCAGCGGTCCCGTCTTGTCCTACGAGCAGTACTTC. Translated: CASGPVLSYEQYF.

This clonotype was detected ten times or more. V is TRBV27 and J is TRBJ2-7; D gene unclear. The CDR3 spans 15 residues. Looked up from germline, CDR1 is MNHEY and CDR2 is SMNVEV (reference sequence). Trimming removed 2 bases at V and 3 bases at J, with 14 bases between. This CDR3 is CASSLGQRYFYEQYF. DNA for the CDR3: TGTGCCAGCAGTTTAGGGCAGCGCTACTTCTACGAGCAGTACTTC.

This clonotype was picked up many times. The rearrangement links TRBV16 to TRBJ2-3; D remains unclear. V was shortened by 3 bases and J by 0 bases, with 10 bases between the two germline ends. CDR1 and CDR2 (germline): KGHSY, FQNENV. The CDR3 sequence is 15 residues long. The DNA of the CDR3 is TGTGCCAGCAGCCAGCCCATAGGAAGCACAGATACGCAGTATTTT. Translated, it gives CASSQPIGSTDTQYF.